This paragraph covers one TCR beta chain sequence. Libraries were prepared by immunoSEQ multiplex PCR; TCRdb keeps only in-frame clonotypes and omits some of them. The table includes more than 95,000 clones, about 90% detected once. These data belong to a study of cytomegalovirus exposure and HLA in healthy donors. The CDR3 is 14 amino acids. The ends were cut back, 0 bases at V and 9 bases at J, with 15 bases in the middle. The germline V gene has CDR1 SGDLS and CDR2 YYNGEE. The source material was PBMCs. The clonotype was recovered from a woman between 18 and 29 years old in good health and CMV-seronegative. The rearrangement uses TRBV9 and TRBJ1-2; D remains ambiguous. The CDR3 sequence: CASSVAWATASYTF. Written as DNA, the CDR3 is TGTGCCAGCAGCGTAGCTTGGGCAACTGCGAGCTACACCTTC.